The sequence of this T cell receptor beta chain was determined in a study of T cell responses to AZD1222 COVID-19 vaccine. Broader study findings: White British ancestry dominated among donors, who included more females, and clonal diversity was possibly underestimated.

With 6 bases clipped from V and 4 bases from J, the junction kept 6 bases outside the gene matches. Germline V gene lookup returns CDR1 MNHEY and CDR2 SVGAGI. This CDR3 spans 14 amino acids. About this clone: As yet, its antigen is unknown.

TCRdb's copy holds only in-frame clones and misses some; the assay was immunoSEQ multiplex PCR. Among 65,000 to 100,000 clones listed, roughly 86% were seen once. The sequence came from an adult who received the AZD1222 COVID-19 vaccine. This chain links TRBV6-5 with TRBJ2-7; TRBD1 aligns across 10 bases. The material sequenced was peripheral blood, taken 28 days after the second AZD1222 dose. In DNA, the CDR3 is TGTGCCAGCAGACGGGACAGGGGAGGGTACGAGCAGTACTTC. This encodes CASRRDRGGYEQYF.